These 19 T cell receptor beta chains were sequenced from one sample in a study of blood T cells in healthy people across ages. Then a second PCR, running roughly 7 to 11 cycles, was carried out with a sample-barcoded 5' primer and a J-beta primer mix. TCRdb fed the 5' RACE reads into MiXCR, producing one record per CDR3 protein. The data hold 1.8 million or so distinct CDR3 sequences, with about two fifths observed a single time. Sequencing was carried out using blood. These receptor sequences come from a human donor in good health.

This clonotype was observed a handful of times. The CDR3 spells CASSLGTSGLGNIQYF. As DNA, the CDR3 is TGTGCCAGCAGTTTAGGTACGAGTGGGCTCGGAAACATTCAGTACTTC. The chain couples TRBV28 to TRBJ2-4; no definite D call. The CDR3 spans 16 residues. Germline loops: CDR1 MDHEN, CDR2 SYDVKM. With 2 bases removed from V and 6 bases from J, the gap between germline ends came to 17 bases.

This chain joins TRBV27 and TRBJ2-3; 8 bases align to TRBD2. CDR1 MNHEY and CDR2 SMNVEV come from the germline V gene (reference sequence). The V segment lost 4 bases and the J segment 10 bases; nucleotides outside the gene matches: 13. The CDR3 has 15 residues. The chain's CDR3 is CASSWRRGAGDAQYF. CDR3 nucleotide sequence: TGTGCCAGCAGTTGGAGGCGGGGGGCCGGGGATGCGCAGTATTTT.

The chain uses TRBV7-2 and TRBJ2-3, with TRBD1 identical over 9 bases. This CDR3 comprises 15 residues. Germline CDR1 reads SGHTA; CDR2 reads FQGNSA. V lost 9 bases to trimming and J lost 3 bases; unmatched junction nucleotides: 10. The CDR3 loop is CASSGQGIGTDTQYF. The CDR3 nucleotides read TGTGCCAGTAGTGGACAGGGGATCGGGACAGATACGCAGTATTTT.

V is TRBV13 and J is TRBJ1-2; possibly TRBD1 for D (6 bases). The CDR3 is 14 residues long. Germline V gene sequence: CDR1 PRHDT, CDR2 FYEKMQ (reference sequence). Trimming took off 5 bases at V and 4 bases at J, with 14 bases between the two ends. The CDR3 loop is CASSLYRARYGYTF. The CDR3 DNA reads as TGTGCCAGCAGCCTTTACAGGGCCCGCTATGGCTACACCTTC.

The chain uses TRBV2 and TRBJ2-5; TRBD2 agrees at 9 bases. Trimming took 6 bases from V and 5 from J; bases not matched to a gene: 7. The CDR3 sequence is 14 residues long. The V gene's germline CDR1 is SNHLY and CDR2 FYNNEI. CDR3 coding DNA: TGTGCCAGCAGACCTAGCGGGGAGGCGGAGACCCAGTACTTC. It codes for CASRPSGEAETQYF.

The chain carries TRBV2 and TRBJ2-7, with a possible D match to TRBD1 (5 bases). CDR1 is SNHLY and CDR2 is FYNNEI in the germline V gene. The length of the CDR3 is 14 residues. Trimming stripped 8 bases from V and 6 bases from J, with 20 bases between. CDR3 nucleotides: TGTGCCAGCCGGGCGGTTAGGGGCTGGGCCGAGCAGTACTTC. It yields the protein CASRAVRGWAEQYF.

This clonotype showed up just a few times. V and J are TRBV29-1 and TRBJ1-6; D may be TRBD1 (5 bases). The CDR3 totals 12 residues. V was pared by 0 bases and J by 14 bases, with 11 bases between. Germline assignment: CDR1 SQVTM and CDR2 ANQGSEA. CDR3 region: CSVEDLGGTLHF. In nucleotides, the CDR3 is TGCAGCGTTGAAGATCTTGGGGGGACCCTCCACTTT.

This clonotype was detected only a few times. The V and J genes are TRBV20-1 and TRBJ2-5, with D unclear. V was cut by 3 bases and J by 10 bases, with 15 bases left in between. Germline V gene lookup returns CDR1 DFQATT and CDR2 SNEGSKA (reference sequence). The length of the CDR3 is 12 residues. The CDR3 sequence: CSASQDPPVQYF. The CDR3 nucleotides are TGCAGTGCTAGCCAGGACCCCCCTGTCCAGTACTTC.

The chain uses TRBV20-1 and TRBJ1-2; 12 positions agree with TRBD1. Germline CDR1 reads DFQATT; CDR2 reads SNEGSKA (reference sequence). V lost 3 bases to trimming and J lost 6 bases; unmatched junction nucleotides: 11. There are 16 residues in the CDR3. CDR3 nucleotides: TGCAGTGCTAGTGTAACCCCGGGACAGGGGGCGAATGGCTACACCTTC. This sequence encodes CSASVTPGQGANGYTF.

The chain couples TRBV6-2 or TRBV6-3 to TRBJ2-7, with D maybe TRBD1 (5 bases). CDR3 length equals 14 residues. Trimming pared 0 bases from V and 3 bases from J, leaving 9 bases between. Germline-derived CDR1 and CDR2 are MNHEY and SVGEGT. CDR3: CASSYSGHHYEQYF. In DNA form, the CDR3 reads TGTGCCAGCAGTTACTCAGGACACCACTACGAGCAGTACTTC.

This rearrangement joins TRBV28 to TRBJ2-1; tentatively, D is TRBD1 or TRBD2 (6 bases each). This CDR3 is built from 16 residues. V lost 1 base to trimming and J lost 3 bases, with 13 bases between them. The germline gives CDR1 MDHEN, CDR2 SYDVKM. The CDR3 region is CASSLFWGADYNEQFF. As DNA, the CDR3 is TGTGCCAGCAGTTTATTTTGGGGGGCGGACTACAATGAGCAGTTCTTC. The whole variable domain, filled in from reference TRBV28 and TRBJ2-1, reads DVKVTQSSRYLVKRTGEKVFLECVQDMDHENMFWYRQDPGLGLRLIYFSYDVKMKEKGDIPEGYSVSREKKERFSLILESASTNQTSMYLCASSLFWGADYNEQFFGPGTRLTVL.

The V gene is TRBV2, the J gene TRBJ1-4; D possibly corresponds to TRBD1 (5 bases). CDR3 length: 11 residues. CDR1 and CDR2 (germline): SNHLY, FYNNEI. V was clipped by 4 bases and J by 11 bases, with 8 bases between them. The CDR3 DNA follows: TGTGCCAGCAGTGGGGGCGTCAAACTGTTTTTT. It specifies CASSGGVKLFF.

The chain joins TRBV14 to TRBJ2-5; D gene uncertain. The J call may be faulty, since TRBJ2-7 better matches the DNA end. This CDR3 is 13 amino acids long. Germline V gene sequence: CDR1 SGHDN, CDR2 FVKESK. Here the CDR3 DNA reads TGTGCCAGCAGCCAAGGTTTTATCGGCGAGCAGTACTTC. It encodes CASSQGFIGEQYF.

To note about this clonotype: A read error may produce the germline difference seen at one junction end. The CDR3 coding sequence is TGCGCCAGCAACCAAGCTCAGCAGATGAGCTCCTACAATGAGCAGTTCTTC. Its translation is CASNQAQQMSSYNEQFF. The J gene is TRBJ2-1, the V gene TRBV4-3; D is ambiguous. The CDR3 sequence is 17 residues long. CDR1 and CDR2 (germline): LGHNA, YSLEER.

Concerning this clonotype: An end of the junction differs from the germline gene, which may be a read error. The rearrangement links TRBV28 to TRBJ1-6; tentatively, D is TRBD1 (5 bases). Germline V gene data show CDR1 as MDHEN and CDR2 as SYDVKM. CDR3 length: 14 amino acids. In DNA, the CDR3 is TGTGCCAGCAGATCCGGGACCTATAATTCATCCCTCCACTTT. It encodes CASRSGTYNSSLHF.

This clonotype was counted a few times. The junction departs from the called germline gene at one end, perhaps through a read error. The rearrangement uses TRBV6-5 and TRBJ1-1; the D gene is possibly TRBD1 (6 bases). The CDR3 totals 16 residues. CDR1 is MNHEY and CDR2 is SVGAGI in the germline V gene. In DNA form, the CDR3 reads TGTACCAGCAGTTACTTAGTTCTTCGGGGGCACACTGAAGCTTTCTTT. Its translation is CTSSYLVLRGHTEAFF.

This clonotype has only a few counts. J is TRBJ1-2 and V is TRBV7-3; D is possibly TRBD1 (6 bases). Germline CDR1 is SGHTA and CDR2 is FQGTGA. The CDR3 extends over 15 amino acids. V was clipped by 5 bases and J by 7 bases, with 20 bases between them. CDR3 residues: CASSARPDTRGGYTF. The CDR3 nucleotides read TGTGCCAGCAGCGCCCGACCCGACACCAGGGGTGGCTACACCTTC.

This clonotype was seen many times. Here the CDR3 reads CSVNRVGVYEQFF. The CDR3 coding sequence is TGCAGCGTCAACAGGGTCGGCGTGTATGAGCAGTTCTTC. The rearrangement uses TRBV29-1 and TRBJ2-1, with a weak D call TRBD1 (6 bases). CDR1 is SQVTM and CDR2 is ANQGSEA in the germline V gene. The CDR3 has 13 residues. Trimming took off 6 bases at V and 8 bases at J, with 17 bases between the two ends.

This clonotype was observed at least ten times. CDR3 loop: CASSQYRSPYGYTF. The CDR3 nucleotides read TGCGCCAGCAGCCAATACCGGTCCCCCTATGGCTACACCTTC. The chain couples TRBV4-3 to TRBJ1-2; D is undetermined. Germline CDR1 LGHNA, CDR2 YSLEER. The CDR3 contains 14 residues. Trimming stripped 2 bases from V and 4 bases from J, with 11 bases between.